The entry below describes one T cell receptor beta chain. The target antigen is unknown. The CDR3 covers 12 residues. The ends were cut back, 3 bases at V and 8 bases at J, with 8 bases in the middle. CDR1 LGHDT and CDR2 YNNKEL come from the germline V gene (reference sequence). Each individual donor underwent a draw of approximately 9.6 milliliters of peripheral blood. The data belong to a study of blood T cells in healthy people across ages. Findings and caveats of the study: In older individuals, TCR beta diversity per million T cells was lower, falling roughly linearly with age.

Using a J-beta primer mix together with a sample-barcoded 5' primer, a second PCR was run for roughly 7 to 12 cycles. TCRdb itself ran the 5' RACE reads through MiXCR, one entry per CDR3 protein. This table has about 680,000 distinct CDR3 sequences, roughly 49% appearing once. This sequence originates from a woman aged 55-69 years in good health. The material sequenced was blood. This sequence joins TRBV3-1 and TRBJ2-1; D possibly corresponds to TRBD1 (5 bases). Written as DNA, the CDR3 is TGTGCCAGCAGCCAGGACACTTATGAGCAGTTCTTC. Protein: CASSQDTYEQFF.